The present T cell receptor beta chain was sequenced within a study of regulatory T cells in long-lasting Graves disease. Construction of TCR beta libraries relied on iRepertoire HTBI primers and on Arm-PCR targeting CDR3 regions. MiXCR, applied by TCRdb to the multiplex PCR reads, yields one record per CDR3 protein. This repertoire shows 400,000 to 500,000 distinct CDR3 sequences, 20% to 25% found once; its top ten account for around 7%. This clonotype was seen repeatedly, ten times or more. Time point specified: persistent/refractory GD, antithyroid drugs over 5 years with positive TRAb. After RNA was extracted from PBMCs, the TCR library was made from it. V shed 6 bases and J shed 7 bases, with 15 bases lying between them. Germline V gives CDR1 MDHEN, CDR2 SYDVKM. This CDR3 region has 14 residues.

This sequence originates from a female donor with Graves disease. The material sequenced was peripheral blood mononuclear cells (PBMCs), taken when the disease was refractory, from a patient treated with antithyroid drugs. This chain joins TRBV28 and TRBJ1-4, with D unclear. Written as DNA, the CDR3 is TGTGCCAGCAGCCCTGACCGCATCGGTGAAAAACTGTTTTTT. Translated: CASSPDRIGEKLFF. The variable domain in full, with the rest retrieved from reference TRBV28 and TRBJ1-4, is DVKVTQSSRYLVKRTGEKVFLECVQDMDHENMFWYRQDPGLGLRLIYFSYDVKMKEKGDIPEGYSVSREKKERFSLILESASTNQTSMYLCASSPDRIGEKLFFGSGTQLSVL.